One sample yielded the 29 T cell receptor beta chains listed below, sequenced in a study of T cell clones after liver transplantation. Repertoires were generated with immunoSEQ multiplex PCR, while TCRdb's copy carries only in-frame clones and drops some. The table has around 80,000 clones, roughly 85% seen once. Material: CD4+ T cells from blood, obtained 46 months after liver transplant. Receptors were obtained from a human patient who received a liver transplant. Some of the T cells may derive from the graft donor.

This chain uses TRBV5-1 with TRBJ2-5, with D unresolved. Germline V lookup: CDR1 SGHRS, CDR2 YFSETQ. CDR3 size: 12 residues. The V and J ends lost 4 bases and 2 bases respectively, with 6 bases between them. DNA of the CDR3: TGCGCCAGCAGCCGGCCTCAAGAGACCCAGTACTTC. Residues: CASSRPQETQYF.

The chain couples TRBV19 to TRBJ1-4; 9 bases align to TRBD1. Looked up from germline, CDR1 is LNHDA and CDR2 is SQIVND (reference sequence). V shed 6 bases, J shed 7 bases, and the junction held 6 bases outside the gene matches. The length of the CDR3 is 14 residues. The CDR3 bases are TGTGCCAGTAGCAGGACAGGGGAGAGTGAAAAACTGTTTTTT. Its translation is CASSRTGESEKLFF.

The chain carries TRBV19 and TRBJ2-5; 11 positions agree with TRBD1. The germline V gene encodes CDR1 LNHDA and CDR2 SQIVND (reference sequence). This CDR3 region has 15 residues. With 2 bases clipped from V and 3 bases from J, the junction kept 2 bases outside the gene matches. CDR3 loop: CASSIRGQGEETQYF. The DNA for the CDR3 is TGTGCCAGTAGTATAAGGGGACAGGGGGAAGAGACCCAGTACTTC.

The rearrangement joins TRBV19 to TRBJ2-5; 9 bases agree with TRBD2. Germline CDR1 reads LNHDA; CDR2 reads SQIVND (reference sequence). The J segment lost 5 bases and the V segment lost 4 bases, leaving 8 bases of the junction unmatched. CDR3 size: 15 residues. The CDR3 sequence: CASSTAAGGGETQYF. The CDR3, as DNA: TGTGCCAGTAGTACGGCAGCGGGAGGAGGGGAGACCCAGTACTTC.

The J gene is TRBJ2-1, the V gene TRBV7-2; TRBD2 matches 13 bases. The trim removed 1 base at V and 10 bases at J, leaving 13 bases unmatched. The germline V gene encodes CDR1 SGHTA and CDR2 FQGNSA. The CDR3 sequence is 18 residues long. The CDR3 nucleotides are TGTGCCAGCAGCTTAGTACCCGGGACTAGCGGGAAGGTAGGGGAGCAGTTCTTC. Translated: CASSLVPGTSGKVGEQFF.

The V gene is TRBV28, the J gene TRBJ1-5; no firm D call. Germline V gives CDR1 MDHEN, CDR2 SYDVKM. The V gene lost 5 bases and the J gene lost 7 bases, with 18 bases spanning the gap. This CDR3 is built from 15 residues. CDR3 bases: TGTGCCAGCAGTACGTTAAGGACGAACCGGCAGCCCCAGCATTTT. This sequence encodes CASSTLRTNRQPQHF.

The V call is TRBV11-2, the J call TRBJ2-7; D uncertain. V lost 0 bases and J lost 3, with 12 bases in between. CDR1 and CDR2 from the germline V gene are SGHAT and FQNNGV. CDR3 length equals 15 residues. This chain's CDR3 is CASSLEAGRNYEQYF. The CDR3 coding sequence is TGTGCCAGCAGCTTAGAAGCAGGACGGAACTACGAGCAGTACTTC. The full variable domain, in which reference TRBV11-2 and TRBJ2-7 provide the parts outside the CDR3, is EAGVAQSPRYKIIEKRQSVAFWCNPISGHATLYWYQQILGQGPKLLIQFQNNGVVDDSQLPKDRFSAERLKGVDSTLKIQPAKLEDSAVYLCASSLEAGRNYEQYFGPGTRLTVT.

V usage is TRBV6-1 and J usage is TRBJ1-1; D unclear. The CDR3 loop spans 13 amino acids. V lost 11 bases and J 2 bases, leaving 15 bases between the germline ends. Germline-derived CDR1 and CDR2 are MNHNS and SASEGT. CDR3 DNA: TGTGCCGGTTCTATCCCGGGTAACACTGAAGCTTTCTTT. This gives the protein CAGSIPGNTEAFF.

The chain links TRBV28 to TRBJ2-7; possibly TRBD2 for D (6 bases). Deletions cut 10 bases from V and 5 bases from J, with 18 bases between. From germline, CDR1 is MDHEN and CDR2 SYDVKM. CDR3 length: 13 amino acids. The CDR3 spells CATRGGSMNEQYF. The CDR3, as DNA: TGTGCCACCCGTGGAGGGAGTATGAACGAGCAGTACTTC.

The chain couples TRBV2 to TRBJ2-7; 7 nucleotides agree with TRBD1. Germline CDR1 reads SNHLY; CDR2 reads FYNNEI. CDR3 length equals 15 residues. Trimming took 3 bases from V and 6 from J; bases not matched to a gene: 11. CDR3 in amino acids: CASSDRGRGFTEQYF. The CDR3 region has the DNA TGTGCCAGCAGTGATCGCGGCAGGGGGTTTACCGAGCAGTACTTC.

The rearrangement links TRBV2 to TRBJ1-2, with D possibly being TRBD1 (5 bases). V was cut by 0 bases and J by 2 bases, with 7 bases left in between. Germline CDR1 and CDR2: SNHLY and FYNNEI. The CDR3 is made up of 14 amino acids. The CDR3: CASSEAWGNYGYTF. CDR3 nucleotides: TGTGCCAGCAGTGAAGCTTGGGGGAACTATGGCTACACCTTC.

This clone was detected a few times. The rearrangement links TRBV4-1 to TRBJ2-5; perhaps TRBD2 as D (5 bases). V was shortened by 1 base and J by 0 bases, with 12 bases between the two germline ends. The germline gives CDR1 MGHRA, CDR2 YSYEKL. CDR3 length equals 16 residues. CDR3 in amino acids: CASSQGTDRNQETQYF. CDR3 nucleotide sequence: TGCGCCAGCAGCCAAGGGACTGACCGGAACCAAGAGACCCAGTACTTC.

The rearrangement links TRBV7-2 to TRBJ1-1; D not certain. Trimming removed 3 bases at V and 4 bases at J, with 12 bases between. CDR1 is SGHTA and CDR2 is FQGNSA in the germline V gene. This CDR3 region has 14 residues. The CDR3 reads CASSFFEGGTEAFF. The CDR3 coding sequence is TGTGCCAGCAGCTTCTTCGAGGGTGGCACTGAAGCTTTCTTT.

CDR3 sequence reads: CASSPKGRAPYEQYF. Written as DNA, the CDR3 is TGTGCCAGCAGCCCGAAGGGGAGAGCCCCCTACGAGCAGTACTTC. V and J are TRBV11-3 and TRBJ2-7; perhaps D is TRBD1 or TRBD2 (5 bases each). CDR1 and CDR2 from the germline V gene are SGHNT and YENEEA. V gave up 5 bases and J gave up 2 bases, with 16 bases separating them. The CDR3 is 15 amino acids.

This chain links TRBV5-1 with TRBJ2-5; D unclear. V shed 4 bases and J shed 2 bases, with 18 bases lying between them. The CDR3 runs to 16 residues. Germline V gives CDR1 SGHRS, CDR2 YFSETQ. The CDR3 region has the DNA TGCGCCAGCAGCCCGACGTACTGGACCCGACAAGAGACCCAGTACTTC. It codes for CASSPTYWTRQETQYF.

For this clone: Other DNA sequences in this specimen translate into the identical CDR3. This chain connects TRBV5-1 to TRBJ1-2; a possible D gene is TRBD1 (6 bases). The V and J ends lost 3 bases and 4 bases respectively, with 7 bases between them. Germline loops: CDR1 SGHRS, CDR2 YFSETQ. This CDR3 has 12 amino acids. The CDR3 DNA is TGCGCCAGCAGCTCGGACAGCTATGGCTACACCTTC. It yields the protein CASSSDSYGYTF.

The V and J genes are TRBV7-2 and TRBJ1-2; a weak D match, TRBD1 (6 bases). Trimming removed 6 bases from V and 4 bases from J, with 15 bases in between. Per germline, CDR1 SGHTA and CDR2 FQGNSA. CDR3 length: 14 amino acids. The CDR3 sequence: CASSQGTTTYGYTF. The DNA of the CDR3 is TGTGCCAGCAGTCAGGGGACGACTACCTATGGCTACACCTTC. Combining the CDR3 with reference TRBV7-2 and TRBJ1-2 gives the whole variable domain GAGVSQSPSNKVTEKGKDVELRCDPISGHTALYWYRQSLGQGLEFLIYFQGNSAPDKSGLPSDRFSAERTGGSVSTLTIQRTQQEDSAVYLCASSQGTTTYGYTFGSGTRLTVV.

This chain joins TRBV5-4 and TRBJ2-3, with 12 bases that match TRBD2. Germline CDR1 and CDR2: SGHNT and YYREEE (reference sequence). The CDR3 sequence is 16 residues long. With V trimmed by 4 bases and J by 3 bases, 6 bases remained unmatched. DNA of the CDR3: TGTGCCAGCAGCCCACGACTAGCGGGAGTGACAGATACGCAGTATTTT. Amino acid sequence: CASSPRLAGVTDTQYF.

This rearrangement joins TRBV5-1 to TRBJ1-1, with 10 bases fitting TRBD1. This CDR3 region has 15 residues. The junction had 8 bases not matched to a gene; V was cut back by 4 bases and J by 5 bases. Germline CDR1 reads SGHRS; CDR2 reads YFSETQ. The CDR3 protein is CASSTRDRGQTEAFF. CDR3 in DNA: TGCGCCAGCAGCACAAGAGACAGGGGGCAGACTGAAGCTTTCTTT.

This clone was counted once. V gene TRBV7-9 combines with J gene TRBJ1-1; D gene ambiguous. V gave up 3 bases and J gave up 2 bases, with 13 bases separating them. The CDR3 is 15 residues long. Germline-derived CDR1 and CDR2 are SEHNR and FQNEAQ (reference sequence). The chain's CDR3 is CASSLTGNHNTEAFF. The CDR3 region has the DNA TGTGCCAGCAGCTTGACGGGCAACCACAACACTGAAGCTTTCTTT.

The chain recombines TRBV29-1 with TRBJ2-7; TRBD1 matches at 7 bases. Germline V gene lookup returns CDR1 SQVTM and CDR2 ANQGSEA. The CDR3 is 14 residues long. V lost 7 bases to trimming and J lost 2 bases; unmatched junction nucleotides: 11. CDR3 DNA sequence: TGCAGCGCCCTTGCCGGGACAGACCCCTACGAGCAGTACTTC. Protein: CSALAGTDPYEQYF.

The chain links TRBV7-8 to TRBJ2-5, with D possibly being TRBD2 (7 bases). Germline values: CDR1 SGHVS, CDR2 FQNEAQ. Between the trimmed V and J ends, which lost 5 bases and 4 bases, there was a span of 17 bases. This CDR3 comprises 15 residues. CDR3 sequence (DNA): TGTGCCAGCAGCGGGGGGACACCGGGGGGAGAGACCCAGTACTTC. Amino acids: CASSGGTPGGETQYF.

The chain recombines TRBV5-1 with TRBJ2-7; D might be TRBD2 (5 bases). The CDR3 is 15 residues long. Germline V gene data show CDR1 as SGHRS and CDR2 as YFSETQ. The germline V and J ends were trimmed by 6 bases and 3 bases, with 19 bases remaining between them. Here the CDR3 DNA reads TGCGCCAGCAAAGAGGGCGGCACGGACCGCTACGAGCAGTACTTC. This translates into CASKEGGTDRYEQYF.

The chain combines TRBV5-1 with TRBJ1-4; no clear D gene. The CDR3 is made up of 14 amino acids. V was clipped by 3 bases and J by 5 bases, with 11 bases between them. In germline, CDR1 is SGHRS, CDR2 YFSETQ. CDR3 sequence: CASSWSDDNEKLFF. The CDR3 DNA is TGCGCCAGCAGCTGGTCAGATGACAATGAAAAACTGTTTTTT. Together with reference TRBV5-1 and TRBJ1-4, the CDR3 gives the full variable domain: KAGVTQTPRYLIKTRGQQVTLSCSPISGHRSVSWYQQTPGQGLQFLFEYFSETQRNKGNFPGRFSGRQFSNSRSEMNVSTLELGDSALYLCASSWSDDNEKLFFGSGTQLSVL.

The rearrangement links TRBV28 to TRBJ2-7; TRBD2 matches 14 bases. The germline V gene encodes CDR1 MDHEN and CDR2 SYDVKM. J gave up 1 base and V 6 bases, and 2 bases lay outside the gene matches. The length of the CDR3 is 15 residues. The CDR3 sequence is CASRGTSGSSYEQYF. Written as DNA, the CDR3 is TGTGCCAGCAGGGGGACTAGCGGGAGTTCCTACGAGCAGTACTTC.

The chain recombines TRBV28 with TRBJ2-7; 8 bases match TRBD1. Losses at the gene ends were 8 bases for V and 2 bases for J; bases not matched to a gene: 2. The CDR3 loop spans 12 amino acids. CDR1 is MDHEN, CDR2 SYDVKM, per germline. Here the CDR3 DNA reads TGTGCCAGCCGGACAGGGCCCTACGAGCAGTACTTC. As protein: CASRTGPYEQYF.

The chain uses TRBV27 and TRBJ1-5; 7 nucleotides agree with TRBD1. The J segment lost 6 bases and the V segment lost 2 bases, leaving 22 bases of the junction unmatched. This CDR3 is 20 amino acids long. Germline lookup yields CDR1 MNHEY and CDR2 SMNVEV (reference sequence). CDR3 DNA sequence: TGTGCCAGCAGTTTAAGATGGGAACCAACAGGGGATCTTTTAAGTCAGCCCCAGCATTTT. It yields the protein CASSLRWEPTGDLLSQPQHF.

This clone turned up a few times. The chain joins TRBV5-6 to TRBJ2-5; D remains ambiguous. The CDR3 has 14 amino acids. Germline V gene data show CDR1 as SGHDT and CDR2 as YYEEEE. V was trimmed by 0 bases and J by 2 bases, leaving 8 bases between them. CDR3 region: CASSLVPSQETQYF. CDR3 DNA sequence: TGTGCCAGCAGCTTGGTTCCGAGTCAAGAGACCCAGTACTTC.

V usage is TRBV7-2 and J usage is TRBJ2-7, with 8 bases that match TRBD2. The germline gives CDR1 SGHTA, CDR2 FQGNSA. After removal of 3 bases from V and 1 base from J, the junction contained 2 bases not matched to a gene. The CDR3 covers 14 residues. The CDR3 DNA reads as TGTGCCAGCAGCTTCAAGCGGGAGTCCTACGAGCAGTACTTC. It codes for CASSFKRESYEQYF. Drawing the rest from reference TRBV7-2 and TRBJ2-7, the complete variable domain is GAGVSQSPSNKVTEKGKDVELRCDPISGHTALYWYRQSLGQGLEFLIYFQGNSAPDKSGLPSDRFSAERTGGSVSTLTIQRTQQEDSAVYLCASSFKRESYEQYFGPGTRLTVT.